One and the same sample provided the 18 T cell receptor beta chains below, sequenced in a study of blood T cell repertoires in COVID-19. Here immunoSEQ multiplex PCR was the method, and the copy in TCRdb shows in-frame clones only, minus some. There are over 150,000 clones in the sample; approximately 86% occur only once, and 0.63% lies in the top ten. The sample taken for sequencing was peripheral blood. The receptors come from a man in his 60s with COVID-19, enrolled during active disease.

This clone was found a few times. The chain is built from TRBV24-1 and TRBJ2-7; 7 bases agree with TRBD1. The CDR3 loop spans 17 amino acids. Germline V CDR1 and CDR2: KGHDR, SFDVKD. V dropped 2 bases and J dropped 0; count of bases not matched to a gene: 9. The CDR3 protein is CATSDWNDRVSSYEQYF. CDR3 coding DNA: TGTGCCACCAGTGATTGGAATGACAGGGTGAGCTCCTACGAGCAGTACTTC.

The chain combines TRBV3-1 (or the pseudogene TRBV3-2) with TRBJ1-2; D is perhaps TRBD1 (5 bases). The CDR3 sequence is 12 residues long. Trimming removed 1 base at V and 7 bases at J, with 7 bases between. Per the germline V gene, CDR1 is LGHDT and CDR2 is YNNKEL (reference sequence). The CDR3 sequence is CASSQGRVGYTF. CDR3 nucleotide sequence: TGTGCCAGCAGCCAAGGCAGGGTTGGCTACACCTTC.

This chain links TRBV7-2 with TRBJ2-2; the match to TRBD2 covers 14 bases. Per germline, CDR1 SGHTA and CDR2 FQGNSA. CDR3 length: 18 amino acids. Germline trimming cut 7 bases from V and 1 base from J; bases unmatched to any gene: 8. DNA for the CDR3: TGTGCCAGCATCCCCGGGACTAGCGGGGGCCTGAACACCGGGGAGCTGTTTTTT. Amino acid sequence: CASIPGTSGGLNTGELFF.

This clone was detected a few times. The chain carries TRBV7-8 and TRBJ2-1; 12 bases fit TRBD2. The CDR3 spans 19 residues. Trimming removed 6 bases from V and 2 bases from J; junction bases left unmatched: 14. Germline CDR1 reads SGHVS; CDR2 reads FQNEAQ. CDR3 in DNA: TGTGCCAGCAGTTCAACCCGACTAGCGGGGGCAATCGCCTACAATGAGCAGTTCTTC. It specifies CASSSTRLAGAIAYNEQFF.

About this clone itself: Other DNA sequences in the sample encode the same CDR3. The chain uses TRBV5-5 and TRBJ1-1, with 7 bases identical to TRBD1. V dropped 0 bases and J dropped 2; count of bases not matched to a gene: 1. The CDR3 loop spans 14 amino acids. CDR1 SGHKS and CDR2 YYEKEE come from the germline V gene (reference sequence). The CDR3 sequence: CASSLAGGNTEAFF. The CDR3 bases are TGTGCCAGCAGCTTGGCAGGGGGAAACACTGAAGCTTTCTTT.

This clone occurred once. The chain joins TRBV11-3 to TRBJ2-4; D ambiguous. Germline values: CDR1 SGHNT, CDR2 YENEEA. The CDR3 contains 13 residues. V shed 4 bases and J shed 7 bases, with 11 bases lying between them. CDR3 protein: CASSSKTSNIQYF. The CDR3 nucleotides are TGTGCCAGCAGCTCGAAGACAAGTAACATTCAGTACTTC.

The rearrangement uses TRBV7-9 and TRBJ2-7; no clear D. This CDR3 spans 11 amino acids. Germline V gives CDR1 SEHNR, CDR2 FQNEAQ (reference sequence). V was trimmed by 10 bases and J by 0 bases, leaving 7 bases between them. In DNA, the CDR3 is TGTGCCACCGATAGCTCCTACGAGCAGTACTTC. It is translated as CATDSSYEQYF.

The CDR3: CASRISTVSTGELFF. CDR3 DNA: TGCGCCAGCAGAATTTCTACCGTTTCCACCGGGGAGCTGTTTTTT. The chain employs TRBV5-1 and TRBJ2-2; no reliable D call. This CDR3 is 15 amino acids long. Germline-derived CDR1 and CDR2 are SGHRS and YFSETQ. Deletions cut 5 bases from V and 4 bases from J, with 15 bases between.

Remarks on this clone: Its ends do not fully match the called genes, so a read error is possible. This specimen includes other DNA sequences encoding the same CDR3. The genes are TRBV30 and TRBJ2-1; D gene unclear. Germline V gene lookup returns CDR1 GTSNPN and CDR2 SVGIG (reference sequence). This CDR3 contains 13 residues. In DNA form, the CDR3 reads TGCGCCTGGAGCCTATACCCGTACAATGAGCAGTTCTTC. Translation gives CAWSLYPYNEQFF.

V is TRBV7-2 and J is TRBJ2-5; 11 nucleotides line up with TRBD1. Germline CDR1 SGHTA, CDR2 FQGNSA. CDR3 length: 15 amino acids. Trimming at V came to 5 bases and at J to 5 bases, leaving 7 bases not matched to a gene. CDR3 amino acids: CASSGRTGGGETQYF. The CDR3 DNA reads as TGTGCCAGCAGCGGGAGGACAGGGGGCGGGGAGACCCAGTACTTC. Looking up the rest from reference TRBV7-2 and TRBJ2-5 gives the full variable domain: GAGVSQSPSNKVTEKGKDVELRCDPISGHTALYWYRQSLGQGLEFLIYFQGNSAPDKSGLPSDRFSAERTGGSVSTLTIQRTQQEDSAVYLCASSGRTGGGETQYFGPGTRLLVL.

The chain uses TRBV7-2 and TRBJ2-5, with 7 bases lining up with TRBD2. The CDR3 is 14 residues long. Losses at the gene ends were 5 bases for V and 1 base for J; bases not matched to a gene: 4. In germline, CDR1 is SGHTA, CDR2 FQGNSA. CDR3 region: CASSQSGAQETQYF. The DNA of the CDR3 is TGTGCCAGCAGCCAAAGCGGGGCCCAAGAGACCCAGTACTTC.

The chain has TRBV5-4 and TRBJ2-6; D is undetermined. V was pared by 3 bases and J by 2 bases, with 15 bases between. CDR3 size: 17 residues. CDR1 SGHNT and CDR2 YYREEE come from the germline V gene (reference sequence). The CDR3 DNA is TGTGCCAGCAGCTCCCCCGGCGGCGAGACTGGGGCCAACGTCCTGACTTTC. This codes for CASSSPGGETGANVLTF.

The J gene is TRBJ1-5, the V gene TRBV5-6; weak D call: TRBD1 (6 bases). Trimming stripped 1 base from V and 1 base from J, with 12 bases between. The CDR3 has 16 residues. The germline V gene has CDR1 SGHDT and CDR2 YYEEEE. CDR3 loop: CASSLKGGQSNQPQHF. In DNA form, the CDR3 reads TGTGCCAGCAGCTTGAAGGGGGGGCAGAGCAATCAGCCCCAGCATTTT.

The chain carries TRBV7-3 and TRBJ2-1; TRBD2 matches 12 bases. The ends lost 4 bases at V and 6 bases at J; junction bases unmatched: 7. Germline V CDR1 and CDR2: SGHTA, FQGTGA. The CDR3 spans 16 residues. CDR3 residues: CASSSKTSGSVNEQFF. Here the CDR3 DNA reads TGTGCCAGCAGCTCGAAGACTAGCGGGAGCGTCAATGAGCAGTTCTTC.

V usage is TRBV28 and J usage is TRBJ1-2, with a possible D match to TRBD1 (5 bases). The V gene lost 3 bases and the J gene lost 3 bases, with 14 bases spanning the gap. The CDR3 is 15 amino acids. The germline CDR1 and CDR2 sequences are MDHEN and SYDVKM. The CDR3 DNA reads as TGTGCCAGCAGTTTGGACACTCCCGGAGACTATGGCTACACCTTC. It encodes CASSLDTPGDYGYTF.

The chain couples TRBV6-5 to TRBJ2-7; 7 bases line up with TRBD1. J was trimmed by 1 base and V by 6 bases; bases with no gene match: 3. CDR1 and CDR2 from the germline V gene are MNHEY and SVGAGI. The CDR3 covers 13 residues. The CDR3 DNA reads TGTGCCAGCAGGTCGACAGGGTCCTACGAGCAGTACTTC. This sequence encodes CASRSTGSYEQYF.

The CDR3 bases are TGTGCCAGCAGTCGGACAGGAGACTATGGCTACACCTTC. Amino acid sequence: CASSRTGDYGYTF. The chain is built from TRBV14 and TRBJ1-2, with 7 bases matching TRBD1. CDR1 is SGHDN and CDR2 is FVKESK in the germline V gene. With 6 bases clipped from V and 3 bases from J, the junction kept 4 bases outside the gene matches. The CDR3 extends over 13 amino acids.

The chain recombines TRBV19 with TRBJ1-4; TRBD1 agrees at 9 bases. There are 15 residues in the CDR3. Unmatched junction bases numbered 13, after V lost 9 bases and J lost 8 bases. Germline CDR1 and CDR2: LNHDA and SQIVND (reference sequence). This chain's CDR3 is CASRSPGTGNEKLFF. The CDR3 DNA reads TGTGCCAGCAGGTCTCCCGGGACAGGGAACGAAAAACTGTTTTTT.